Presented here are 10 T cell receptor beta chains from one specimen sequenced in a study of shared T cell receptors in the human thymus. Clones were read by immunoSEQ multiplex PCR, and TCRdb kept only the in-frame ones, dropping some. Of hundreds of thousands of clones detected, 70% to 90% appear once; the ten largest clones hold 0.0095% to 0.011%. The sample was also reused in another study, on human thymus T cells.

Sequenced: thymocytes. The receptors come from a girl younger than two with a congenital heart defect.

V and J are TRBV5-1 and TRBJ2-7, with TRBD2 as a possible D gene (6 bases). Germline values: CDR1 SGHRS, CDR2 YFSETQ. This CDR3 is 15 amino acids long. Trimming removed 1 base from V and 1 base from J, with 12 bases in between. As DNA, the CDR3 is TGCGCCAGCAGCTTGATATTGGGAGGTTCCTACGAGCAGTACTTC. It yields the protein CASSLILGGSYEQYF.

This sequence joins TRBV19 and TRBJ2-1, with 15 bases identical to TRBD2. Germline V gives CDR1 LNHDA, CDR2 SQIVND (reference sequence). Losses at the gene ends were 5 bases for V and 6 bases for J; bases not matched to a gene: 17. The CDR3 length is 20 residues. CDR3 loop: CASSPPGHRGLAGGGNEQFF. The CDR3 DNA is TGTGCCAGTAGTCCACCCGGTCATCGAGGACTAGCGGGGGGGGGCAATGAGCAGTTCTTC.

This clone has just one count. The J gene is TRBJ1-1, the V gene TRBV10-1, with a tentative D call TRBD1 (5 bases). The CDR3 contains 13 residues. Germline CDR1 is WNHNN and CDR2 is SYGVQD (reference sequence). Deletions cut 5 bases from V and 1 base from J, with 8 bases between. Written as DNA, the CDR3 is TGCGCCAGCAGTCGTGGACAGAACACTGAAGCTTTCTTT. Protein sequence: CASSRGQNTEAFF.

In this sample, this clone turned up once. The chain recombines TRBV15 with TRBJ1-2, with TRBD1 matching 10 bases. Trimming at V came to 8 bases and at J to 9 bases, leaving 6 bases not matched to a gene. This CDR3 has 12 residues. Germline values: CDR1 LNHNV, CDR2 YYDKDF (reference sequence). Here the CDR3 reads CATPGTGERYTF. The CDR3 DNA is TGTGCCACCCCCGGGACAGGGGAACGCTACACCTTC.

This clone has only one observation. The J gene is TRBJ1-4, the V gene TRBV4-1; TRBD1 matches 12 bases. Trimming removed 1 base from V and 7 bases from J; junction bases left unmatched: 4. The CDR3 spans 16 residues. Germline V gene sequence: CDR1 MGHRA, CDR2 YSYEKL. The CDR3 protein is CASSQVGTGGFEKLFF. CDR3 nucleotides: TGCGCCAGCAGCCAAGTTGGGACAGGGGGCTTTGAAAAACTGTTTTTT.

This clone was observed once. J is TRBJ1-2 and V is TRBV4-3, with no clear D. The V gene's germline CDR1 is LGHNA and CDR2 YSLEER. The CDR3 totals 15 residues. Trimming took 4 bases from V and 4 from J, leaving 16 bases between them. This chain's CDR3 is CASSPNEAQSYGYTF. CDR3 nucleotides: TGCGCCAGCAGCCCGAACGAAGCACAGTCCTATGGCTACACCTTC.

The V call is TRBV7-6, the J call TRBJ2-7; D is possibly TRBD1 (6 bases). CDR3 length: 18 residues. CDR1 and CDR2 from the germline V gene are SGHVS and FNYEAQ. V dropped 5 bases and J dropped 0 bases, with 23 bases sitting between them. CDR3 nucleotide sequence: TGTGCCAGCAGCGTAGGAGAACCCCACAGGGAAAGCTCCTACGAGCAGTACTTC. Amino acid sequence: CASSVGEPHRESSYEQYF.

This sequence joins TRBV6-1 and TRBJ1-2; D is unresolved. This CDR3 contains 13 residues. CDR1 is MNHNS and CDR2 is SASEGT in the germline V gene. V lost 3 bases to trimming and J lost 6 bases, with 11 bases between them. The CDR3 protein is CASSEPGINGYTF. CDR3 DNA sequence: TGTGCCAGCAGTGAGCCGGGGATCAATGGCTACACCTTC.

This clone occurred once. The rearrangement links TRBV5-6 to TRBJ2-7, with D perhaps TRBD1 (6 bases). V was shortened by 0 bases and J by 5 bases, with 12 bases between the two germline ends. Germline CDR1 is SGHDT and CDR2 is YYEEEE. The CDR3 sequence is 14 residues long. The CDR3 here is CASSLEWDTDEQYF. The CDR3 DNA follows: TGTGCCAGCAGCTTGGAGTGGGACACAGACGAGCAGTACTTC.

The rearrangement links TRBV10-3 to TRBJ1-6, with 8 bases matching TRBD1. After removal of 6 bases from V and 10 bases from J, the junction contained 8 bases not matched to a gene. Germline-derived CDR1 and CDR2 are ENHRY and SYGVKD. The CDR3 covers 14 residues. The CDR3 nucleotides read TGTGCCATCAGCCCCGGACAGGGTGGATCACCCCTCCACTTT. Its protein is CAISPGQGGSPLHF.